This T cell receptor (beta chain) was documented in a study of CD8 T cells in ankylosing spondylitis. The CDR3 loop spans 15 amino acids. The V segment lost 5 bases and the J segment 3 bases; nucleotides outside the gene matches: 4. The germline V gene encodes CDR1 KGHSH and CDR2 LQKENI. MiXCR, run by TCRdb on the 5' RACE reads, gives a single entry per CDR3 protein. Here the sample spans approximately 130,000 distinct CDR3 sequences, approximately 10% being singletons. This TCR derives from a female donor with ankylosing spondylitis or in good health (not recorded which). The chain is built from TRBV18 and TRBJ2-5; 12 bases fit TRBD2. The material sequenced was blood, either unsorted or a sorted T cell fraction (not recorded which). The CDR3 spells CASSGRTSGEETQYF. CDR3 sequence (DNA): TGTGCCAGCTCAGGACGGACTAGCGGGGAAGAGACCCAGTACTTC.